This passage covers 28 T cell receptor beta chains from one sample sequenced in a study of T cell repertoires in cytomegalovirus infection. TCRdb re-derived calls from the reads in MiXCR, one entry per CDR3 protein. The sample contains around 550,000 distinct CDR3 sequences, about 30% of which appear only once. The sample was PBMCs. These receptors were taken from a human donor in good health (CMV status not recorded). Some clones in this sample may be carry-over from other donors' samples.

This clonotype has only a few counts. V gene TRBV25-1 combines with J gene TRBJ2-1, with TRBD1 matching over 9 bases. The V and J ends lost 5 bases and 7 bases, in that order; junction bases with no gene match: 9. This CDR3 has 15 amino acids. Germline values: CDR1 MGHDK, CDR2 SYGVNS. The CDR3 DNA sequence: TGTGCCAGCAGTTGGCCGGGACAGGGCATTAATGAGCAGTTCTTC. Protein sequence: CASSWPGQGINEQFF.

The chain links TRBV7-2 to TRBJ2-1; TRBD2 is a possible D gene (7 bases). V shed 7 bases and J shed 11 bases, with 21 bases lying between them. Looked up from germline, CDR1 is SGHTA and CDR2 is FQGNSA. The CDR3 runs to 14 residues. The CDR3 loop is CASTLGGAGIQQFF. The CDR3 DNA is TGTGCCAGCACTTTAGGGGGGGCCGGGATACAGCAGTTCTTC.

This chain uses TRBV4-1 with TRBJ2-6, with a weak D call TRBD2 (5 bases). In germline, CDR1 is MGHRA, CDR2 YSYEKL. Trimming cost V 4 bases and J 4 bases, with 14 bases left between them. The CDR3 runs 16 residues. CDR3 in amino acids: CASSLLGGPGANVLTF. The CDR3 DNA is TGCGCCAGCAGCCTCCTCGGAGGTCCCGGGGCCAACGTCCTGACTTTC.

This clonotype was counted at least ten times. The J gene is TRBJ2-5, the V gene TRBV11-1; D is unclear. There are 12 residues in the CDR3. Trimming removed 6 bases from V and 0 bases from J, with 5 bases in between. Germline CDR1 and CDR2: SGHAT and FQDESV (reference sequence). The CDR3 sequence is CASSFYQETQYF. CDR3 sequence (DNA): TGTGCCAGCAGTTTCTACCAAGAGACCCAGTACTTC.

This clonotype appeared many times. The chain links TRBV12-3 or TRBV12-4 to TRBJ1-5; D remains ambiguous. Trimming removed 2 bases at V and 5 bases at J, with 10 bases between. The CDR3 covers 14 residues. In nucleotides, the CDR3 is TGTGCCAGCAGTTTATGGCAGAGCGATCAGCCCCAGCATTTT. The encoded protein is CASSLWQSDQPQHF.

This clonotype was detected many times. V usage is TRBV27 and J usage is TRBJ2-3, with D uncertain. CDR1 MNHEY and CDR2 SMNVEV come from the germline V gene (reference sequence). The CDR3 consists of 13 residues. The germline V and J ends were trimmed by 7 bases and 1 base, with 9 bases remaining between them. CDR3 amino acids: CASMSTGTDTQYF. The CDR3, as DNA: TGTGCCAGCATGAGTACGGGCACAGATACGCAGTATTTT.

The chain employs TRBV5-4 and TRBJ1-3; the D is unclear. The germline gives CDR1 SGHNT, CDR2 YYREEE (reference sequence). There are 15 residues in the CDR3. Trimming removed 0 bases at V and 1 base at J, with 8 bases between. CDR3 DNA: TGTGCCAGCAGCTTGGATATGACTTCTGGAAACACCATATATTTT. It is translated as CASSLDMTSGNTIYF.

The rearrangement joins TRBV30 to TRBJ2-3, with D possibly being TRBD2 (5 bases). This CDR3 contains 14 residues. V was cut by 5 bases and J by 3 bases, with 15 bases left in between. Per germline, CDR1 GTSNPN and CDR2 SVGIG (reference sequence). The CDR3 spells CAWRRRGLTDTQYF. DNA of the CDR3: TGTGCCTGGCGCAGGCGAGGACTTACAGATACGCAGTATTTT.

This clonotype was seen repeatedly, ten times or more. V usage is TRBV7-8 and J usage is TRBJ2-1; D is possibly TRBD2 (6 bases). CDR1 is SGHVS and CDR2 is FQNEAQ in the germline V gene. The CDR3 runs to 14 residues. V was clipped by 4 bases and J by 7 bases, with 14 bases between them. The CDR3, as DNA: TGTGCCAGCAGCTCGGGGGTGGTAATGAATGAGCAGTTCTTC. Its protein is CASSSGVVMNEQFF.

This clonotype was found many times. The gene calls are TRBV4-1 and TRBJ2-3; D possibly corresponds to TRBD2 (5 bases). With 1 base removed from V and 3 bases from J, the gap between germline ends came to 14 bases. The CDR3 is made up of 16 amino acids. Germline CDR1 and CDR2: MGHRA and YSYEKL. The CDR3 nucleotides read TGCGCCAGCAGCCAAGGTAACAGCGGCCCGACAGATACGCAGTATTTT. It yields the protein CASSQGNSGPTDTQYF.

This clonotype was counted ten times or more. This sequence joins TRBV12-3 or TRBV12-4 and TRBJ1-2; 7 bases fit TRBD1. There are 13 residues in the CDR3. The V segment lost 6 bases and the J segment 4 bases; nucleotides outside the gene matches: 5. The CDR3 spells CASSLGQIYGYTF. The CDR3 nucleotides read TGTGCCAGCAGCCTGGGACAGATCTATGGCTACACCTTC.

This clonotype was counted only a few times. The V call is TRBV11-2, the J call TRBJ2-3; 11 bases agree with TRBD2. V lost 1 base to trimming and J lost 4 bases; unmatched junction nucleotides: 10. Germline V CDR1 and CDR2: SGHAT, FQNNGV. The CDR3 runs 18 residues. In nucleotides, the CDR3 is TGTGCCAGCAGCTTAGGCGGGCTAGCGGGGGGCTTTGCAGATACGCAGTATTTT. Its translation: CASSLGGLAGGFADTQYF. The complete variable domain, with remaining parts taken from reference TRBV11-2 and TRBJ2-3, reads EAGVAQSPRYKIIEKRQSVAFWCNPISGHATLYWYQQILGQGPKLLIQFQNNGVVDDSQLPKDRFSAERLKGVDSTLKIQPAKLEDSAVYLCASSLGGLAGGFADTQYFGPGTRLTVL.

This clonotype was picked up a small number of times. The chain couples TRBV18 to TRBJ1-4; D is ambiguous. The germline CDR1 and CDR2 sequences are KGHSH and LQKENI. Trimming pared 3 bases from V and 5 bases from J, leaving 7 bases between. The CDR3 runs to 13 residues. CDR3 coding DNA: TGTGCCAGCTCACCGGCGGTAAATGAAAAACTGTTTTTT. Translated: CASSPAVNEKLFF. Full variable domain (missing parts from reference TRBV18 and TRBJ1-4): NAGVMQNPRHLVRRRGQEARLRCSPMKGHSHVYWYRQLPEEGLKFMVYLQKENIIDESGMPKERFSAEFPKEGPSILRIQQVVRGDSAAYFCASSPAVNEKLFFGSGTQLSVL.

This rearrangement joins TRBV29-1 to TRBJ1-1; the D is unclear. Looked up from germline, CDR1 is SQVTM and CDR2 is ANQGSEA. This CDR3 has 15 residues. Trimming cost V 4 bases and J 1 base, with 16 bases left between them. The CDR3 reads CSVVGADSTNTEAFF. The CDR3 bases are TGCAGCGTTGTTGGCGCGGACTCCACGAACACTGAAGCTTTCTTT.

The J gene is TRBJ1-2, the V gene TRBV12-3 or TRBV12-4; 12 nucleotides line up with TRBD1. The CDR3 runs to 14 residues. After removal of 3 bases from V and 14 bases from J, the junction contained 10 bases not matched to a gene. The CDR3 DNA reads TGTGCCAGCAGTTTCCGGGACAGGGGGCCCGCCGTGACCTTC. This translates into CASSFRDRGPAVTF.

CDR3: CATYGLAGKLDSYNEQFF. The CDR3 DNA sequence: TGTGCCACATACGGGCTAGCGGGAAAGTTGGACTCCTACAATGAGCAGTTCTTC. The rearrangement uses TRBV27 and TRBJ2-1; TRBD2 aligns across 9 bases. With 10 bases clipped from V and 0 bases from J, the junction kept 16 bases outside the gene matches. CDR3 length equals 18 residues. Looked up from germline, CDR1 is MNHEY and CDR2 is SMNVEV (reference sequence).

This chain joins TRBV6-5 and TRBJ2-2; possible D gene TRBD1, 5 bases. The CDR3 sequence is 13 residues long. Per germline, CDR1 MNHEY and CDR2 SVGAGI. The ends were cut back, 5 bases at V and 12 bases at J, with 16 bases in the middle. CDR3 sequence: CASSPPADKKLFF. The CDR3 nucleotides are TGTGCCAGCAGTCCCCCGGCGGACAAGAAGCTGTTTTTT.

The table lists this clonotype with a few counts. This chain connects TRBV14 to TRBJ1-6, with D unresolved. V lost 3 bases, J lost 7 bases, and 4 bases lay in between. In germline, CDR1 is SGHDN, CDR2 FVKESK. The CDR3 spans 12 residues. In DNA form, the CDR3 reads TGTGCCAGCAGCCATCAAAATTCACCCCTCCACTTT. Translating it yields CASSHQNSPLHF.

This clonotype was picked up a small number of times. The chain employs TRBV19 and TRBJ2-1; 12 bases match TRBD2. The J segment lost 0 bases and the V segment lost 3 bases, leaving 6 bases of the junction unmatched. Looked up from germline, CDR1 is LNHDA and CDR2 is SQIVND (reference sequence). This CDR3 is 18 amino acids long. The CDR3 sequence: CASSIGLAGGGSYNEQFF. In DNA form, the CDR3 reads TGTGCCAGTAGTATCGGGCTAGCGGGGGGGGGCTCCTACAATGAGCAGTTCTTC.

The chain has TRBV7-2 and TRBJ2-1, with 16 bases identical to TRBD2. Trimming cost V 2 bases and J 9 bases; bases outside gene matches: 7. Germline CDR1 and CDR2: SGHTA and FQGNSA. CDR3 length equals 17 residues. CDR3 coding DNA: TGTGCCAGCAGCTTAAGGGGGACTAGCGGGGGGGGGCTTGAGCAGTTCTTC. Protein sequence: CASSLRGTSGGGLEQFF.

A few counts support this clonotype. This chain joins TRBV19 and TRBJ1-1; D is ambiguous. The length of the CDR3 is 15 residues. With 5 bases removed from V and 0 bases from J, the gap between germline ends came to 13 bases. The germline V gene has CDR1 LNHDA and CDR2 SQIVND (reference sequence). The CDR3 coding sequence is TGTGCCAGTAGTTATGCGGGGTCCATGAACACTGAAGCTTTCTTT. Translating it yields CASSYAGSMNTEAFF.

This clonotype occurred a few times. The J gene is TRBJ2-7, the V gene TRBV20-1, with TRBD1 matching over 8 bases. After removal of 1 base from V and 3 bases from J, the junction contained 5 bases not matched to a gene. There are 14 residues in the CDR3. Per germline, CDR1 DFQATT and CDR2 SNEGSKA (reference sequence). CDR3 sequence reads: CSARGTGQVYEQYF. As DNA, the CDR3 is TGCAGTGCTAGAGGGACGGGACAGGTCTACGAGCAGTACTTC.

The table lists this clonotype with many counts. The chain couples TRBV7-2 to TRBJ2-1, with D possibly TRBD2 on 6 matching bases. Trimming took off 1 base at V and 7 bases at J, with 14 bases between the two ends. This CDR3 contains 15 residues. CDR1 is SGHTA and CDR2 is FQGNSA in the germline V gene. The CDR3 DNA is TGTGCCAGCAGCTTAGGGGACTCCTTTTGGAATGAGCAGTTCTTC. The encoded protein is CASSLGDSFWNEQFF.

This clonotype was recorded many times. The chain has TRBV7-2 and TRBJ2-3; D not resolved. Germline CDR1 reads SGHTA; CDR2 reads FQGNSA. The CDR3 length is 15 residues. Trimming removed 1 base from V and 0 bases from J, with 8 bases in between. CDR3 DNA sequence: TGTGCCAGCAGCTTAGTGGGCAGTAGCACAGATACGCAGTATTTT. It yields the protein CASSLVGSSTDTQYF.

In its sample, this clonotype was seen a few times. This chain uses TRBV6-2 or TRBV6-3 with TRBJ2-7, with D possibly matching TRBD2 (6 bases). Germline V lookup: CDR1 MNHEY, CDR2 SVGEGT. The CDR3 contains 12 residues. Between the trimmed V and J ends, which lost 4 bases and 6 bases, there was a span of 10 bases. DNA of the CDR3: TGTGCCAGCAGTTCGACTAGGCGCGAGCAGTACGTC. This gives the protein CASSSTRREQYV.

The V gene is TRBV6-6, the J gene TRBJ2-2; D gene uncertain. CDR1 is MNHNY, CDR2 SVGAGI, per germline (reference sequence). The CDR3 has 15 amino acids. The ends were cut back, 0 bases at V and 0 bases at J, with 5 bases in the middle. This chain's CDR3 is CASSYSTSNTGELFF. The DNA of the CDR3 is TGTGCCAGCAGTTACTCGACATCGAACACCGGGGAGCTGTTTTTT.

This clonotype was detected only a few times. The V and J genes are TRBV28 and TRBJ2-3; 7 bases are a match to TRBD2. This CDR3 spans 15 amino acids. Unmatched junction bases numbered 8, after V lost 4 bases and J lost 4 bases. Germline CDR1 MDHEN, CDR2 SYDVKM. In DNA form, the CDR3 reads TGTGCCAGCAGTTCCCCTAGCGGCAGTCCAGATACGCAGTATTTT. The encoded protein is CASSSPSGSPDTQYF.

This clonotype came up a few times. V is TRBV5-6 and J is TRBJ1-1; 9 bases match TRBD1. Germline CDR1 and CDR2: SGHDT and YYEEEE. The CDR3 totals 15 residues. With V trimmed by 2 bases and J by 4 bases, 6 bases remained unmatched. CDR3 sequence reads: CASSFGTGMSTEAFF. CDR3 nucleotide sequence: TGTGCCAGCAGCTTCGGGACAGGGATGAGCACTGAAGCTTTCTTT.